These 30 T cell receptor beta chains were all obtained from the same sample, sequenced in a study of OX40 agonist ivuxolimab in advanced cancers. Some clones are missing from TCRdb's copy, which holds only in-frame ones; the method was immunoSEQ multiplex PCR. The sample has around 70,000 clones; 65% to 90% are singletons. The specimen comprised CD4+ or CD8+ T cells sorted from blood, sampled in a trial of the OX40 agonist ivuxolimab. These receptors were collected from an adult with an advanced solid tumor such as melanoma, head and neck, liver or kidney cancer.

Only a few counts were recorded for this clone. The chain couples TRBV7-2 to TRBJ1-2; possibly TRBD1 for D (6 bases). Trimming took off 5 bases at V and 0 bases at J, with 22 bases between the two ends. From germline, CDR1 is SGHTA and CDR2 FQGNSA. The CDR3 runs to 18 residues. The CDR3 bases are TGTGCCAGCAGCACGCTATGGGGTTTCGGACAGCCTAACTATGGCTACACCTTC. This gives the protein CASSTLWGFGQPNYGYTF.

The chain carries TRBV15 and TRBJ2-1; the D is unclear. Per germline, CDR1 LNHNV and CDR2 YYDKDF (reference sequence). Trimming left V 1 base short and J 4 bases short, with 8 bases between. There are 14 residues in the CDR3. In DNA, the CDR3 is TGTGCCACCAGCAGAGTGGCAGATTACAATGAGCAGTTCTTC. This gives the protein CATSRVADYNEQFF.

The rearrangement uses TRBV15 and TRBJ2-3, with 12 bases that match TRBD2. J lost 3 bases, V lost 2 bases, and 9 bases had no gene match. The CDR3 contains 18 residues. Germline V lookup: CDR1 LNHNV, CDR2 YYDKDF (reference sequence). The CDR3 nucleotides are TGTGCCACCAGCAGACTAGCGGGGGGGCCGCGGGGTACAGATACGCAGTATTTT. Translation: CATSRLAGGPRGTDTQYF.

This chain uses TRBV21-1 with TRBJ1-1. TRBV21-1 is termed a pseudogene. The CDR3 spans 14 residues. As DNA, the CDR3 is TGTGCCAGCAGCAAACCCCCGGTAAACACTGAAGCTTTCTTT. It yields the protein CASSKPPVNTEAFF.

In this sample, this clone turned up once. The rearrangement uses TRBV11-2 and TRBJ2-1; D is undetermined. The CDR3 runs 13 residues. Trimming shortened V by 6 bases and J by 0 bases, and 6 bases separated the two germline ends. The V gene's germline CDR1 is SGHAT and CDR2 FQNNGV. The CDR3 DNA follows: TGTGCCAGCAGGGTGCCCTCCTACAATGAGCAGTTCTTC. Translation gives CASRVPSYNEQFF.

This CDR3 reads CASWGRGVTPLHF. In nucleotides, the CDR3 is TGTGCCAGCTGGGGGAGAGGGGTTACACCCCTCCACTTT. The gene calls are TRBV6-1 and TRBJ1-6, with D possibly being TRBD1 (5 bases). The CDR3 is 13 amino acids. Germline V gene sequence: CDR1 MNHNS, CDR2 SASEGT. The ends were cut back, 8 bases at V and 11 bases at J, with 16 bases in the middle.

This chain joins TRBV7-8 and TRBJ1-3; no firm D call. Germline values: CDR1 SGHVS, CDR2 FQNEAQ. The V end lost 2 bases, the J end lost 0 bases, and 8 bases lay between the germline ends. The CDR3 runs to 15 residues. In nucleotides, the CDR3 is TGTGCCAGCAGCTTATCCGTGGGCTCTGGAAACACCATATATTTT. The encoded protein is CASSLSVGSGNTIYF.

The V gene is TRBV18, the J gene TRBJ2-2, with D perhaps being TRBD1 or TRBD2 (5 bases each). This CDR3 contains 13 residues. Trimming took 5 bases from V and 7 from J, leaving 11 bases between them. Germline loops: CDR1 KGHSH, CDR2 LQKENI. CDR3 loop: CASSGRDGGELFF. The CDR3 DNA reads TGTGCCAGCTCAGGAAGGGACGGCGGGGAGCTGTTTTTT.

This clone has just one count. This sequence joins TRBV5-4 and TRBJ2-2; D is uncertain. The germline V gene has CDR1 SGHNT and CDR2 YYREEE (reference sequence). Trimming left V 4 bases short and J 0 bases short, with 10 bases between. There are 15 residues in the CDR3. The CDR3 region has the DNA TGTGCCAGCAGCACTCCAGTGGCGAACACCGGGGAGCTGTTTTTT. It is translated as CASSTPVANTGELFF.

CDR3 region: CASRDGGPRETQYF. The CDR3 nucleotides read TGTGCCAGCAGGGACGGGGGGCCGAGGGAGACCCAGTACTTC. The chain employs TRBV6-6 and TRBJ2-5; the D gene is possibly TRBD2 (7 bases). CDR1 and CDR2 (germline): MNHNY, SVGAGI (reference sequence). Trimming took off 6 bases at V and 5 bases at J, with 16 bases between the two ends. The CDR3 is made up of 14 amino acids.

This clone has only a few counts. The chain employs TRBV5-1 and TRBJ1-3; 8 nucleotides line up with TRBD1. Germline V gene sequence: CDR1 SGHRS, CDR2 YFSETQ. Trimming at V came to 4 bases and at J to 6 bases, leaving 6 bases not matched to a gene. This CDR3 contains 14 residues. This chain's CDR3 is CASSPGQVPNTIYF. In DNA form, the CDR3 reads TGCGCCAGCAGCCCGGGACAGGTCCCAAACACCATATATTTT.

The chain has TRBV10-2 and TRBJ1-3; no firm D call. V was cut by 4 bases and J by 9 bases, with 7 bases left in between. CDR1 WSHSY and CDR2 SAAADI come from the germline V gene. The CDR3 contains 11 residues. The CDR3, as DNA: TGCGCCAGCAGTGCGTCGAGCACCATATATTTT. Amino acids: CASSASSTIYF.

The chain combines TRBV19 with TRBJ2-5; D gene unclear. The CDR3 contains 16 residues. Deletions cut 5 bases from V and 5 bases from J, with 21 bases between. CDR1 and CDR2 from the germline V gene are LNHDA and SQIVND (reference sequence). CDR3 amino acids: CASSRMVGSFEETQYF. The DNA of the CDR3 is TGTGCCAGTAGTCGTATGGTAGGTTCGTTCGAGGAGACCCAGTACTTC. The whole variable domain, filled in from reference TRBV19 and TRBJ2-5, reads DGGITQSPKYLFRKEGQNVTLSCEQNLNHDAMYWYRQDPGQGLRLIYYSQIVNDFQKGDIAEGYSVSREKKESFPLTVTSAQKNPTAFYLCASSRMVGSFEETQYFGPGTRLLVL.

This chain connects TRBV7-9 to TRBJ1-6; 10 positions agree with TRBD1. The CDR3 is 14 residues long. Per the germline V gene, CDR1 is SEHNR and CDR2 is FQNEAQ (reference sequence). J was trimmed by 9 bases and V by 7 bases; bases with no gene match: 6. Here the CDR3 reads CASTRGTGVSPLHF. CDR3 nucleotides: TGTGCCAGCACTCGCGGGACAGGGGTTTCACCCCTCCACTTT.

This chain joins TRBV19 and TRBJ2-3; 11 positions agree with TRBD2. Germline CDR1 reads LNHDA; CDR2 reads SQIVND (reference sequence). With 6 bases clipped from V and 3 bases from J, the junction kept 5 bases outside the gene matches. This CDR3 comprises 15 residues. CDR3 sequence reads: CASRVAGGPTDTQYF. The CDR3 nucleotides read TGTGCCAGTAGGGTAGCGGGGGGGCCGACAGATACGCAGTATTTT.

The chain recombines TRBV6-6 with TRBJ1-2; weak D call: TRBD1 (6 bases). Germline CDR1 MNHNY, CDR2 SVGAGI (reference sequence). Trimming shortened V by 5 bases and J by 1 base, and 11 bases separated the two germline ends. The CDR3 runs to 14 residues. The CDR3, as DNA: TGTGCCAGCAGTAACCGGGACAATAACTATGGCTACACCTTC. This sequence encodes CASSNRDNNYGYTF.

V usage is TRBV7-9 and J usage is TRBJ1-4; D is possibly TRBD1 (5 bases). The CDR3 is 15 amino acids. The germline V gene has CDR1 SEHNR and CDR2 FQNEAQ (reference sequence). V shed 6 bases and J shed 5 bases, with 16 bases lying between them. The CDR3 protein is CASRGVRGSNEKLFF. The CDR3 region has the DNA TGTGCCAGCAGGGGGGTACGAGGGTCAAATGAAAAACTGTTTTTT.

Written as DNA, the CDR3 is TGTGCCAGCAGTCCTTCGGCTGGAACCTATGGCTACACCTTC. It yields the protein CASSPSAGTYGYTF. V is TRBV11-2 and J is TRBJ1-2; D remains unclear. Per the germline V gene, CDR1 is SGHAT and CDR2 is FQNNGV. This CDR3 region has 14 residues. Trimming removed 6 bases from V and 4 bases from J, with 15 bases in between.

CDR3 nucleotide sequence: TGTGCCAGCAGCCGCCGGGACTCTGGAAACACCATATATTTT. Encoded protein: CASSRRDSGNTIYF. This chain joins TRBV5-6 and TRBJ1-3; D gene ambiguous. In germline, CDR1 is SGHDT, CDR2 YYEEEE. The V gene lost 4 bases and the J gene lost 0 bases, with 8 bases spanning the gap. The CDR3 loop spans 14 amino acids.

This sequence joins TRBV2 and TRBJ1-3; no reliable D call. Trimming removed 3 bases from V and 5 bases from J, with 5 bases in between. This CDR3 has 12 residues. Germline V gene lookup returns CDR1 SNHLY and CDR2 FYNNEI. The CDR3 sequence is CASSERRNTIYF. As DNA, the CDR3 is TGTGCCAGCAGTGAGCGGCGAAACACCATATATTTT.

The chain has TRBV5-4 and TRBJ2-3, with 14 bases fitting TRBD2. The V and J ends lost 4 bases and 3 bases, in that order; junction bases with no gene match: 4. Germline-derived CDR1 and CDR2 are SGHNT and YYREEE (reference sequence). This CDR3 spans 16 amino acids. The CDR3 nucleotides are TGTGCCAGCAGCCCGAGGACTAGCGGGGGGACAGATACGCAGTATTTT. Translation gives CASSPRTSGGTDTQYF.

The gene calls are TRBV7-2 and TRBJ1-6, with D unclear. Germline CDR1 and CDR2: SGHTA and FQGNSA. This CDR3 has 14 amino acids. V shed 4 bases and J shed 9 bases, with 13 bases lying between them. CDR3 DNA sequence: TGTGCCAGCAGCTCCCAAGGAGGCTTTTCACCCCTCCACTTT. As protein: CASSSQGGFSPLHF.

The rearrangement uses TRBV29-1 and TRBJ2-3, with TRBD2 as a possible D gene (6 bases). CDR1 is SQVTM and CDR2 is ANQGSEA in the germline V gene. CDR3 length equals 12 residues. The germline V and J ends were trimmed by 8 bases and 1 base, with 10 bases remaining between them. The DNA of the CDR3 is TGCAGCTACGGGGGTGGCACAGATACGCAGTATTTT. Protein sequence: CSYGGGTDTQYF.

With respect to this clone: The junction departs from the called germline gene at one end, perhaps through a read error. The rearrangement links TRBV18 to TRBJ1-1, with D maybe TRBD1 (5 bases). Germline V lookup: CDR1 KGHSH, CDR2 LQKENI. The CDR3 contains 13 residues. CDR3 bases: TGTGCCAGCTCACCACCGGGGCCAGGGACCGTCCTCTTT. The encoded protein is CASSPPGPGTVLF.

The DNA of the CDR3 is TGCGCCAGCAGCAACAGTGGGGGAAGAGGGTCCGCTGGAAACACCATATATTTT. It is translated as CASSNSGGRGSAGNTIYF. The chain uses TRBV5-1 and TRBJ1-3; D is possibly TRBD1 (5 bases). There are 18 residues in the CDR3. From germline, CDR1 is SGHRS and CDR2 YFSETQ. Trimming left V 4 bases short and J 2 bases short, with 22 bases between.

This clone showed up just a few times. CDR3 loop: CASRDRGPSNQPQHF. DNA for the CDR3: TGTGCCAGCAGGGATAGGGGACCTAGCAATCAGCCCCAGCATTTT. The chain carries TRBV6-6 and TRBJ1-5, with D perhaps matching TRBD1 (5 bases). V was pared by 6 bases and J by 0 bases, with 12 bases between. Germline values: CDR1 MNHNY, CDR2 SVGAGI (reference sequence). This CDR3 has 15 residues.

This chain links TRBV6-1 with TRBJ2-3; D unclear. The CDR3 covers 13 residues. Trimming pared 2 bases from V and 5 bases from J, leaving 8 bases between. Germline assignment: CDR1 MNHNS and CDR2 SASEGT. CDR3 amino acids: CASSELGGDTQYF. In DNA form, the CDR3 reads TGTGCCAGCAGTGAACTCGGCGGAGATACGCAGTATTTT.

Worth noting for this clone: At one boundary the junction diverges from the germline segment, which might be a read error. This rearrangement joins TRBV6-1 to TRBJ1-2, with TRBD1 as a possible D gene (5 bases). The CDR3 is 14 amino acids. The V gene's germline CDR1 is MNHNS and CDR2 SASEGT. CDR3 DNA sequence: TGTGCCAGCAGTCTCGGGGGACCTAACCATGGCTACACCTTC. It codes for CASSLGGPNHGYTF.

The V gene is TRBV7-2, the J gene TRBJ2-1; 7 bases line up with TRBD2. Germline V gene sequence: CDR1 SGHTA, CDR2 FQGNSA. The CDR3 extends over 15 amino acids. With V trimmed by 3 bases and J by 4 bases, 6 bases remained unmatched. In DNA, the CDR3 is TGTGCCAGCAGCTTGGGGGACTACCATTACAATGAGCAGTTCTTC. Encoded protein: CASSLGDYHYNEQFF.

The chain recombines TRBV7-2 with TRBJ2-3, with 10 bases lining up with TRBD1. The V segment lost 5 bases and the J segment 2 bases; nucleotides outside the gene matches: 10. The CDR3 runs 17 residues. From germline, CDR1 is SGHTA and CDR2 FQGNSA. The CDR3 protein is CASSLSPGTGVTDTQYF. As DNA, the CDR3 is TGTGCCAGCAGCCTTTCCCCTGGGACAGGGGTCACAGATACGCAGTATTTT.